This TCR beta chain appears in the sequencing data of a study of cytomegalovirus exposure and HLA in healthy donors. Study context: Approximately 85 million unique TCRs from HLA-typed donors were held in an early data release.

With V trimmed by 3 bases and J by 0 bases, 6 bases remained unmatched. The CDR3 contains 16 residues. Per germline, CDR1 WNHNN and CDR2 SYGVQD (reference sequence). Healthy bone marrow donors supplied every sample. The PCR ran on 60 Vbeta and 13 Jbeta primers. The data were produced by immunoSEQ multiplex PCR, yet TCRdb's version contains in-frame clones alone and is incomplete. The sample has 150,000 to 200,000 clones; about 85% are singletons. This TCR came from a boy under 10 years old in good health and CMV-seronegative. The V and J genes are TRBV10-1 and TRBJ2-7; 9 positions agree with TRBD1. Sequencing was carried out using PBMCs. This chain's CDR3 is CASSDAGTGISYEQYF. The CDR3 DNA is TGCGCCAGCAGTGATGCCGGGACAGGGATCTCCTACGAGCAGTACTTC.